The entry below gives a single T cell receptor beta chain sequence along with its context. This specimen comes from a study of technical replicates of blood from a few donors. Germline V gene sequence: CDR1 SEHNR, CDR2 FQNEAQ (reference sequence). CDR3 length: 14 residues. V was clipped by 6 bases and J by 8 bases, with 16 bases between them. Generated by immunoSEQ multiplex PCR, the TCRdb table keeps only in-frame clones and is missing some. The sample contains some 83,000 clones, about 92% of which appear only once. Sequenced input: T cells isolated from PBMCs. The sequence was obtained from a human donor in good health. This chain joins TRBV7-9 and TRBJ2-2; D is undetermined. The CDR3 region is CASRIDRIAGELFF. The CDR3, as DNA: TGTGCCAGCAGGATCGATCGCATAGCTGGGGAGCTGTTTTTT.